The clone carrying this TCR beta chain was counted ten times or more. The data are from a study of early T cells in non-severe SARS-CoV-2 infection. TCRdb re-derived calls from the 5' RACE reads in MiXCR, one entry per CDR3 protein. The data contain more than 20,000 distinct CDR3 sequences, roughly 3.6% of them singletons. The CDR3 has 14 amino acids. In germline, CDR1 is DFQATT, CDR2 SNEGSKA (reference sequence). After removal of 5 bases from V and 4 bases from J, the junction contained 8 bases not matched to a gene. What was sequenced was whole blood. The sequence was obtained from an adult who was a healthcare worker with PCR-confirmed SARS-CoV-2 infection or an uninfected control (not recorded which). The chain has TRBV20-1 and TRBJ2-7, with 10 bases matching TRBD1. CDR3 DNA sequence: TGCAGTGCTTCTCCGGGACAGGGGTTATACGAGCAGTACTTC. Translating it yields CSASPGQGLYEQYF.